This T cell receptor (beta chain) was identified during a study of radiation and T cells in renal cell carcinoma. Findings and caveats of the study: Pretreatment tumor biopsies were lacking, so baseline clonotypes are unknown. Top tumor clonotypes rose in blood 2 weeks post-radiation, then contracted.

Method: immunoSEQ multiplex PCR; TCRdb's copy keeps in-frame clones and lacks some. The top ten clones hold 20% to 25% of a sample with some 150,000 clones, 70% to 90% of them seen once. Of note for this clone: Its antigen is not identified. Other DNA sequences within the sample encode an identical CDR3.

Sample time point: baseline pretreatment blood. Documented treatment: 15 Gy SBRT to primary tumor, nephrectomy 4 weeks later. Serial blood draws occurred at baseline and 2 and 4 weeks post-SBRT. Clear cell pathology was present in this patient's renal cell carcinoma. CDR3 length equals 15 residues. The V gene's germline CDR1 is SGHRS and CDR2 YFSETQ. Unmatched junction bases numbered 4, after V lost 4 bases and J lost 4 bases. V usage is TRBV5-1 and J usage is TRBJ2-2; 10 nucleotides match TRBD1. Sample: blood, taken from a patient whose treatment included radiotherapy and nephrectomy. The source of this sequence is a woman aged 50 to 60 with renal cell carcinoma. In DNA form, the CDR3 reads TGCGCCAGCAGCCTGGACAGGGGGAGCACCGGGGAGCTGTTTTTT. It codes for CASSLDRGSTGELFF.